Listed below are T cell receptor beta chains from one sample, sequenced in a study of human versus mouse CDR3 diversity and MHC coevolution. TCRdb's copy holds only in-frame clones and misses some; the assay was immunoSEQ multiplex PCR. The profile shows over 60,000 clones, around 93% of them singletons. Sequencing was carried out using naive CD4+ T cells from blood. Every receptor here comes from a person aged 25 to 75 in good health. Each CDR3 is given with its conserved first and last residue. The order of the fields is J gene, D gene, clone size, V gene, CDR3 protein, CDR3 DNA. A D gene is named only where the DNA matches it firmly. Rows give clone size only sometimes, using once, few, many, or a class for an expanded clone.

j_call: TRBJ2-2; d_call: -; clone_size: -; v_call: TRBV30; cdr3_aa: CAWSEVQGSNTGELFF; cdr3_nt: TGTGCCTGGAGTGAGGTACAGGGTTCGAACACCGGGGAGCTGTTTTTT
j_call: TRBJ2-5; d_call: TRBD2; clone_size: -; v_call: TRBV28; cdr3_aa: CASNLAGVGETQYF; cdr3_nt: TGTGCCAGCAACCTAGCGGGGGTCGGGGAGACCCAGTACTTC
j_call: TRBJ2-7; d_call: -; clone_size: -; v_call: TRBV5-1; cdr3_aa: CASSLGQGSYEQYF; cdr3_nt: TGCGCCAGCAGCTTAGGTCAGGGGTCCTACGAGCAGTACTTC
j_call: TRBJ1-5; d_call: -; clone_size: -; v_call: TRBV2; cdr3_aa: CASNRVLGNQPQHF; cdr3_nt: TGTGCCAGCAACAGGGTCCTCGGCAATCAGCCCCAGCATTTT
j_call: TRBJ2-7; d_call: TRBD1; clone_size: -; v_call: TRBV25-1; cdr3_aa: CASSESGTAAYEQYF; cdr3_nt: TGTGCCAGCAGTGAATCAGGGACAGCTGCCTACGAGCAGTACTTC
j_call: TRBJ1-1; d_call: -; clone_size: -; v_call: TRBV6-5; cdr3_aa: CASSRTGSTEAFF; cdr3_nt: TGTGCCAGCAGCCGAACCGGGAGCACTGAAGCTTTCTTT
j_call: TRBJ2-6; d_call: -; clone_size: -; v_call: TRBV25-1; cdr3_aa: CAAAQAGANVLTF; cdr3_nt: TGTGCCGCCGCCCAGGCTGGGGCCAACGTCCTGACTTTC
j_call: TRBJ1-1; d_call: TRBD1; clone_size: -; v_call: TRBV6-5; cdr3_aa: CASSLDRVNTEAFF; cdr3_nt: TGTGCCAGCAGCTTGGACAGGGTGAACACTGAAGCTTTCTTT
j_call: TRBJ2-7; d_call: TRBD2; clone_size: -; v_call: TRBV28; cdr3_aa: CASSQTSGSYEQYF; cdr3_nt: TGTGCCAGCTCCCAGACTAGCGGGAGCTACGAGCAGTACTTC
j_call: TRBJ2-3; d_call: TRBD2; clone_size: -; v_call: TRBV9; cdr3_aa: CASSVRASGGGDTQYF; cdr3_nt: TGTGCCAGCAGCGTCAGAGCTAGCGGAGGCGGGGATACGCAGTATTTT
j_call: TRBJ2-1; d_call: TRBD2; clone_size: -; v_call: TRBV6-1; cdr3_aa: CASGVPLAVVNEQFF; cdr3_nt: TGTGCCAGTGGAGTCCCCCTAGCGGTGGTTAATGAGCAGTTCTTC
j_call: TRBJ2-3; d_call: TRBD2; clone_size: -; v_call: TRBV7-8; cdr3_aa: CASSFLAGGITDTQYF; cdr3_nt: TGTGCCAGCAGCTTTCTAGCGGGGGGCATCACAGATACGCAGTATTTT
j_call: TRBJ2-1; d_call: TRBD2; clone_size: -; v_call: TRBV27; cdr3_aa: CASTQLAGGQNEQFF; cdr3_nt: TGTGCCAGCACCCAACTAGCGGGAGGCCAGAATGAGCAGTTCTTC
j_call: TRBJ2-3; d_call: TRBD2; clone_size: -; v_call: TRBV20-1; cdr3_aa: CSARTSGTQYF; cdr3_nt: TGCAGTGCTAGGACTAGCGGGACGCAGTATTTT
j_call: TRBJ1-2; d_call: TRBD1; clone_size: -; v_call: TRBV11-2; cdr3_aa: CASSLVGQGNYGYTF; cdr3_nt: TGTGCCAGCAGCTTGGTTGGACAGGGGAACTATGGCTACACCTTC
j_call: TRBJ2-3; d_call: -; clone_size: -; v_call: TRBV29-1; cdr3_aa: CSAEQGTDTQYF; cdr3_nt: TGCAGCGCTGAACAGGGAACAGATACGCAGTATTTT
j_call: TRBJ2-7; d_call: TRBD1; clone_size: -; v_call: TRBV18; cdr3_aa: CASSSGQGAGEQYF; cdr3_nt: TGTGCCAGCTCATCGGGACAGGGGGCGGGCGAGCAGTACTTC
j_call: TRBJ2-2; d_call: TRBD1; clone_size: -; v_call: TRBV5-6; cdr3_aa: CASRNARTGQNTGELFF; cdr3_nt: TGTGCCAGCAGAAACGCTAGGACAGGACAGAACACCGGGGAGCTGTTTTTT
j_call: TRBJ2-7; d_call: -; clone_size: -; v_call: TRBV4-1; cdr3_aa: CASSRSFGTLNEQYF; cdr3_nt: TGCGCCAGCAGCCGTTCGTTTGGTACTCTAAACGAGCAGTACTTC
j_call: TRBJ2-5; d_call: TRBD2; clone_size: -; v_call: TRBV7-6; cdr3_aa: CASSLATSGVEEKTQYF; cdr3_nt: TGTGCCAGCAGCTTGGCCACTAGCGGGGTTGAAGAAAAGACCCAGTACTTC
j_call: TRBJ2-5; d_call: TRBD2; clone_size: -; v_call: TRBV30; cdr3_aa: CAWRAGGWETQYF; cdr3_nt: TGTGCCTGGAGGGCGGGAGGCTGGGAGACCCAGTACTTC
j_call: TRBJ1-1; d_call: -; clone_size: once; v_call: TRBV27; cdr3_aa: CASSALPELNTEAFF; cdr3_nt: TGTGCCAGCAGCGCACTGCCTGAACTGAACACTGAAGCTTTCTTT
j_call: TRBJ1-1; d_call: -; clone_size: -; v_call: TRBV5-5; cdr3_aa: CASSSSLYPVNTEAFF; cdr3_nt: TGTGCCAGCAGCTCCAGTTTGTATCCAGTTAACACTGAAGCTTTCTTT
j_call: TRBJ2-3; d_call: TRBD2; clone_size: -; v_call: TRBV28; cdr3_aa: CASSSGTSPDTQYF; cdr3_nt: TGTGCCAGCAGTTCGGGGACTAGCCCAGATACGCAGTATTTT
j_call: TRBJ2-5; d_call: TRBD1; clone_size: -; v_call: TRBV5-1; cdr3_aa: CASSSGGGETQYF; cdr3_nt: TGCGCCAGCAGCTCAGGGGGCGGTGAGACCCAGTACTTC
j_call: TRBJ2-3; d_call: -; clone_size: -; v_call: TRBV2; cdr3_aa: CASSGTDDTDTQYF; cdr3_nt: TGTGCCAGCAGTGGGACTGACGACACAGATACGCAGTATTTT
j_call: TRBJ1-1; d_call: -; clone_size: -; v_call: TRBV7-2; cdr3_aa: CASSPQTGDKAFF; cdr3_nt: TGTGCCAGCAGCCCACAGACAGGCGACAAAGCTTTCTTT
j_call: TRBJ1-2; d_call: -; clone_size: -; v_call: TRBV6-5; cdr3_aa: CASSYSSGGSGYTF; cdr3_nt: TGTGCCAGCAGTTACTCTTCGGGTGGTAGTGGCTACACCTTC
j_call: TRBJ2-7; d_call: -; clone_size: -; v_call: TRBV5-6; cdr3_aa: CASSLDRAYEQYF; cdr3_nt: TGTGCCAGCAGCTTGGACAGGGCCTACGAGCAGTACTTC
j_call: TRBJ2-3; d_call: TRBD2; clone_size: -; v_call: TRBV27; cdr3_aa: CASSPWLTSGSGVTDTQYF; cdr3_nt: TGTGCCAGCAGTCCCTGGTTGACTAGCGGGAGTGGAGTAACAGATACGCAGTATTTT
j_call: TRBJ2-3; d_call: TRBD1; clone_size: -; v_call: TRBV6-6; cdr3_aa: CASSYSDRGYTDTQYF; cdr3_nt: TGTGCCAGCAGTTACTCTGACAGGGGATACACAGATACGCAGTATTTT
j_call: TRBJ1-2; d_call: -; clone_size: once; v_call: TRBV6-5; cdr3_aa: CASSYSDRSYGYTF; cdr3_nt: TGTGCCAGCAGTTACTCCGACAGGTCCTATGGCTACACCTTC
j_call: TRBJ1-5; d_call: TRBD1; clone_size: once; v_call: TRBV30; cdr3_aa: CAWAGQGNQPQHF; cdr3_nt: TGTGCCTGGGCGGGACAGGGGAATCAGCCCCAGCATTTT
j_call: TRBJ2-7; d_call: -; clone_size: -; v_call: TRBV4-2; cdr3_aa: CASSQGQAAYEQYF; cdr3_nt: TGTGCCAGCAGCCAAGGACAGGCGGCCTACGAGCAGTACTTC
j_call: TRBJ2-2; d_call: -; clone_size: -; v_call: TRBV29-1; cdr3_aa: CSVLVRTANTGELFF; cdr3_nt: TGCAGCGTTTTGGTTCGGACAGCGAACACCGGGGAGCTGTTTTTT
j_call: TRBJ2-3; d_call: -; clone_size: -; v_call: TRBV7-8; cdr3_aa: CASSPRRVEDTQYF; cdr3_nt: TGTGCCAGCAGCCCCCGCAGGGTGGAGGATACGCAGTATTTT
j_call: TRBJ2-3; d_call: -; clone_size: -; v_call: TRBV11-2; cdr3_aa: CASSFRFTDTQYF; cdr3_nt: TGTGCCAGCAGCTTCCGGTTCACAGATACGCAGTATTTT
j_call: TRBJ1-1; d_call: TRBD1; clone_size: -; v_call: TRBV5-4; cdr3_aa: CASSGGAGTGNTEAFF; cdr3_nt: TGTGCCAGCAGCGGGGGGGCCGGGACAGGGAACACTGAAGCTTTCTTT
j_call: TRBJ2-2; d_call: -; clone_size: -; v_call: TRBV5-8; cdr3_aa: CASSLGLSNTGELFF; cdr3_nt: TGTGCCAGCAGCTTGGGACTTTCGAACACCGGGGAGCTGTTTTTT
j_call: TRBJ1-5; d_call: TRBD1; clone_size: -; v_call: TRBV6-1; cdr3_aa: CASSLQGVNQPQHF; cdr3_nt: TGTGCCAGCAGTTTACAGGGGGTTAATCAGCCCCAGCATTTT
j_call: TRBJ2-1; d_call: TRBD2; clone_size: -; v_call: TRBV7-2; cdr3_aa: CASSPLGGGSYNEQFF; cdr3_nt: TGTGCCAGCAGCCCCTTGGGCGGGGGTTCCTACAATGAGCAGTTCTTC
j_call: TRBJ2-7; d_call: TRBD1; clone_size: -; v_call: TRBV6-1; cdr3_aa: CASSEAGTGGYEQYF; cdr3_nt: TGTGCCAGCAGTGAAGCCGGGACAGGGGGCTACGAGCAGTACTTC
j_call: TRBJ2-7; d_call: -; clone_size: -; v_call: TRBV7-2; cdr3_aa: CASSLSQASSSYEQYF; cdr3_nt: TGTGCCAGCAGCTTAAGTCAGGCTAGCAGCTCCTACGAGCAGTACTTC
j_call: TRBJ1-2; d_call: -; clone_size: -; v_call: TRBV29-1; cdr3_aa: CSVDGGDYGYTF; cdr3_nt: TGCAGCGTTGACGGGGGGGACTATGGCTACACCTTC
j_call: TRBJ2-2; d_call: -; clone_size: once; v_call: TRBV11-2; cdr3_aa: CASSRGVAANTGELFF; cdr3_nt: TGTGCCAGCAGCCGCGGCGTGGCGGCGAACACCGGGGAGCTGTTTTTT
j_call: TRBJ1-4; d_call: TRBD1; clone_size: -; v_call: TRBV11-2; cdr3_aa: CASSNSRGLSKLFF; cdr3_nt: TGTGCCAGCAGCAACTCCAGGGGGTTGAGTAAACTGTTTTTT
j_call: TRBJ1-2; d_call: TRBD1; clone_size: once; v_call: TRBV5-1; cdr3_aa: CASSVQGESYTF; cdr3_nt: TGCGCCAGCAGCGTACAGGGGGAGAGCTACACCTTC
j_call: TRBJ1-1; d_call: -; clone_size: -; v_call: TRBV6-1; cdr3_aa: CASGGTTNTEAFF; cdr3_nt: TGTGCCAGCGGGGGGACGACGAACACTGAAGCTTTCTTT
j_call: TRBJ1-2; d_call: TRBD1; clone_size: few; v_call: TRBV6-6; cdr3_aa: CASSRDRDYGYTF; cdr3_nt: TGTGCCAGCTCCCGGGACAGGGACTATGGCTACACCTTC
j_call: TRBJ2-1; d_call: TRBD1; clone_size: -; v_call: TRBV7-9; cdr3_aa: CASSSTLGQGPYNEQFF; cdr3_nt: TGTGCCAGCAGCTCAACCTTAGGACAGGGTCCTTACAATGAGCAGTTCTTC
j_call: TRBJ2-2; d_call: TRBD1; clone_size: -; v_call: TRBV25-1; cdr3_aa: CASSGKTGADTGELFF; cdr3_nt: TGTGCCAGCAGTGGCAAGACAGGGGCGGACACCGGGGAGCTGTTTTTT
j_call: TRBJ2-7; d_call: TRBD2; clone_size: -; v_call: TRBV30; cdr3_aa: CAWGLAGHPLYEQYF; cdr3_nt: TGTGCCTGGGGACTAGCGGGCCATCCCCTTTACGAGCAGTACTTC
j_call: TRBJ2-7; d_call: -; clone_size: -; v_call: TRBV15; cdr3_aa: CATSRATGAYEQYF; cdr3_nt: TGTGCCACCAGCAGAGCTACGGGAGCCTACGAGCAGTACTTC